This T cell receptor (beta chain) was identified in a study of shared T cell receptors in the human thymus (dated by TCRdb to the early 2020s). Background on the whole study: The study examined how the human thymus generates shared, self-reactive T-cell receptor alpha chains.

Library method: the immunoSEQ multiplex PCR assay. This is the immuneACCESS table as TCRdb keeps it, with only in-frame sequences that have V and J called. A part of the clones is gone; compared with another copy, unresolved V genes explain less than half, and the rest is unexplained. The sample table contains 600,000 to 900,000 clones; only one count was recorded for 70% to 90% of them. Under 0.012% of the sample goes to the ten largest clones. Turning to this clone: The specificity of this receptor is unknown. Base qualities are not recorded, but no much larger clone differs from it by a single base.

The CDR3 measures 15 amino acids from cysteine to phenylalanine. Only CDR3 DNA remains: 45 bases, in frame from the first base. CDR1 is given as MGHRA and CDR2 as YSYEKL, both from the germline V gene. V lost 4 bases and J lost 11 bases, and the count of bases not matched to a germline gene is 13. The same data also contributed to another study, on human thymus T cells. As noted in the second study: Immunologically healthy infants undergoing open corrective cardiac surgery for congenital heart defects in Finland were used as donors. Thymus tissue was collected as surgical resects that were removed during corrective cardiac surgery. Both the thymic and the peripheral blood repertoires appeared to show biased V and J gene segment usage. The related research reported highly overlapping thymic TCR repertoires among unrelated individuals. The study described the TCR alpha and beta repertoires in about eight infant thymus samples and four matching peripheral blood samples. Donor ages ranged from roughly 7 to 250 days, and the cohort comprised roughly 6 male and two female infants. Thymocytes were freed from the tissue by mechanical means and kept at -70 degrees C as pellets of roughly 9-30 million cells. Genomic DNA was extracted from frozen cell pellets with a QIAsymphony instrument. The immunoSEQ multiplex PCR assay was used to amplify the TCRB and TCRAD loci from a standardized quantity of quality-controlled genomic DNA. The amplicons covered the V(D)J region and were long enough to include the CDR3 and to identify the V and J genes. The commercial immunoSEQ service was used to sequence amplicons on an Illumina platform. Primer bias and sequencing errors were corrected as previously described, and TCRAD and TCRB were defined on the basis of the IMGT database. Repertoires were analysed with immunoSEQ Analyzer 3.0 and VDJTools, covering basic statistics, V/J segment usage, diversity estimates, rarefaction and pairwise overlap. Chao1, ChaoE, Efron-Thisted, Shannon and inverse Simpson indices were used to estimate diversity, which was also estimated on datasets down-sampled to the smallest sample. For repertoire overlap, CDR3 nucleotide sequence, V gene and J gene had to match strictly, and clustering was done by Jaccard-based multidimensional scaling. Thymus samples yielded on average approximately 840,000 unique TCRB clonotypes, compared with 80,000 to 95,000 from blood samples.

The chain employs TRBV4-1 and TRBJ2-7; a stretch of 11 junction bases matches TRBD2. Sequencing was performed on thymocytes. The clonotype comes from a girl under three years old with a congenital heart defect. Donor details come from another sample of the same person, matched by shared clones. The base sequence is TGCGCCAGCAGCCCAGAGCGGGGGACTAGCGGTGGGGAGTACTTC. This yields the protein CASSPERGTSGGEYF.